This T cell receptor (beta chain) was obtained from a study of T cells in Graves' hyperthyroidism and ophthalmopathy. Whole-study results and caveats: Appearing also in blood were most of the thyroid clonotypes expanded above 0.001. Ophthalmopathy prediction by the model preceded onset by a median approximately 6.9 months.

This clonotype was detected ten times or more. Its antigen remains unidentified. Amplification of TCR beta CDR3 regions used RNA as the template. A set of HTBI primers served as the primers for a first-round RT-PCR of the TCR CDR3. TCRdb called the multiplex PCR reads again in MiXCR, with one record for every CDR3 protein. Of some 350,000 distinct CDR3 sequences in the sample, roughly 14% were seen once. The CDR3 consists of 11 residues. The germline V gene encodes CDR1 MNHNS and CDR2 SASEGT. V shed 8 bases and J 6 bases; nucleotides not matched to a gene: 4. Uncontrolled infection, other autoimmune disease, pregnancy and lactation each barred patients from inclusion. The PBMCs studied were ones that came from roughly 11 ml fresh peripheral blood.

This TCR came from a woman aged 18-29 years with Graves' hyperthyroidism that later progressed to Graves' ophthalmopathy. The chain has TRBV6-1 and TRBJ2-7; TRBD1 matches 7 bases. Sequencing used blood. CDR3 sequence reads: CASAQGSEQYF. The CDR3 DNA follows: TGTGCCAGCGCACAGGGGTCCGAGCAGTACTTC.